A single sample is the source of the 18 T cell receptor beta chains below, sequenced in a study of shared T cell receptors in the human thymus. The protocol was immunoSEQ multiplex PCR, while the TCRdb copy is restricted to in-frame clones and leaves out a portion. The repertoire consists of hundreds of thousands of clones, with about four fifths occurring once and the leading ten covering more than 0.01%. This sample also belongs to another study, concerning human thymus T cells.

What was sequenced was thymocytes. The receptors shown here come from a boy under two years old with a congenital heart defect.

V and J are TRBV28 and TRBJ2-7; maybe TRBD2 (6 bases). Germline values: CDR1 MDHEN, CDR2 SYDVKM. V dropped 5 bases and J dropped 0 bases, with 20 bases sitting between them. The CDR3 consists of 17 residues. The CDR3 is CASSPVSRLGGSYEQYF. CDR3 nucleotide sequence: TGTGCCAGCAGTCCCGTCTCCCGGTTGGGGGGCTCCTACGAGCAGTACTTC.

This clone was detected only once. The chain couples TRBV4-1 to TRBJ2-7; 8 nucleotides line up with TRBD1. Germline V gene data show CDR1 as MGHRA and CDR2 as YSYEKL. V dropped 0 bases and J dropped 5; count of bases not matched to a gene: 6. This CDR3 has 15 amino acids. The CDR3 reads CASSQDLQGGDEQYF. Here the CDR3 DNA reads TGCGCCAGCAGCCAAGATCTACAGGGGGGCGACGAGCAGTACTTC.

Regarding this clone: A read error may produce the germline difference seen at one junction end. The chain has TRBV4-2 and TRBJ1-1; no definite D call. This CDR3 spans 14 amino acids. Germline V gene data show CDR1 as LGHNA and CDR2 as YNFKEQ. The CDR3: CASSQDVANTETFF. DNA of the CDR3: TGTGCCAGCAGCCAAGACGTAGCGAACACTGAAACTTTCTTT.

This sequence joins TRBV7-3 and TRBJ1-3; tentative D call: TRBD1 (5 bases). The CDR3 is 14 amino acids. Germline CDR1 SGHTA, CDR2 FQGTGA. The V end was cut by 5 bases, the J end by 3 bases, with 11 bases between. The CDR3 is CASSLTQGGNTIYF. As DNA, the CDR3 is TGTGCCAGCAGCCTTACCCAGGGTGGAAACACCATATATTTT. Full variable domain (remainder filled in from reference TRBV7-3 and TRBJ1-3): GAGVSQTPSNKVTEKGKYVELRCDPISGHTALYWYRQSLGQGPEFLIYFQGTGAADDSGLPNDRFFAVRPEGSVSTLKIQRTERGDSAVYLCASSLTQGGNTIYFGEGSWLTVV.

The CDR3: CASSPPEEREVAYEQYF. In DNA, the CDR3 is TGTGCCAGCAGCCCCCCCGAGGAGCGGGAGGTTGCCTACGAGCAGTACTTC. This chain uses TRBV7-4 with TRBJ2-7, with 9 bases matching TRBD2. Trimming at V came to 5 bases and at J to 2 bases, leaving 13 bases not matched to a gene. CDR1 is SGHVT and CDR2 is SQSDAQ in the germline V gene. The CDR3 contains 17 residues.

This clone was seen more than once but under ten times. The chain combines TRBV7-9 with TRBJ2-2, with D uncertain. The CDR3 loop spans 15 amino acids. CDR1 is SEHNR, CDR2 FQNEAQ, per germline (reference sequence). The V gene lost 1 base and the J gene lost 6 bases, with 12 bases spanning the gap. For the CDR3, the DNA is TGTGCCAGCAGCTTAGGGGCAGCCTGGTCCGGGGAGCTGTTTTTT. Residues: CASSLGAAWSGELFF.

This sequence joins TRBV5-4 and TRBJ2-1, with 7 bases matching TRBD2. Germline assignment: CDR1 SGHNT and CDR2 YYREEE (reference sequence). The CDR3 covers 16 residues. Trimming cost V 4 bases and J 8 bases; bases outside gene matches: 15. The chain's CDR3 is CASSGLQAGSSHEQFF. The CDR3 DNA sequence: TGTGCCAGCAGCGGACTCCAAGCGGGGAGCTCCCATGAGCAGTTCTTC.

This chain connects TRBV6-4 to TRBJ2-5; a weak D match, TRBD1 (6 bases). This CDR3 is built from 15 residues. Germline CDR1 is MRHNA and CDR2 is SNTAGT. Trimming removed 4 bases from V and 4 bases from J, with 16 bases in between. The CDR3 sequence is CASSVQADRTETQYF. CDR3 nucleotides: TGTGCCAGCAGTGTCCAGGCGGACAGAACAGAGACCCAGTACTTC.

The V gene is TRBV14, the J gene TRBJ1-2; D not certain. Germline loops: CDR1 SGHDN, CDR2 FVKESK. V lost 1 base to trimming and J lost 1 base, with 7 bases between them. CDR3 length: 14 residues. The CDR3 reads CASSQGHFNYGYTF. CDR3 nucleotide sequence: TGTGCCAGCAGCCAAGGTCATTTTAACTATGGCTACACCTTC. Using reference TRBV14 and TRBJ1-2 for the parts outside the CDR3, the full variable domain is EAGVTQFPSHSVIEKGQTVTLRCDPISGHDNLYWYRRVMGKEIKFLLHFVKESKQDESGMPNNRFLAERTGGTYSTLKVQPAELEDSGVYFCASSQGHFNYGYTFGSGTRLTVV.

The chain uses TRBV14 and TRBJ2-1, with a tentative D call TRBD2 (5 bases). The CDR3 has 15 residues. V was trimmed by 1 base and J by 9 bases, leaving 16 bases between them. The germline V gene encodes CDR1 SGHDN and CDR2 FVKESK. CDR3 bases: TGTGCCAGCAGCCAAGTGGGAGACACCCCGGTTGAGCAGTTCTTC. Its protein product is CASSQVGDTPVEQFF.

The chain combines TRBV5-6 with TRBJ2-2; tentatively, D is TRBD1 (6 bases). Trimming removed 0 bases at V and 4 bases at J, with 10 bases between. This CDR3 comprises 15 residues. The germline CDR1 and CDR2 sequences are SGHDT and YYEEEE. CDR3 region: CASSLEGRGTGELFF. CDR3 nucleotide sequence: TGTGCCAGCAGCTTGGAGGGCAGGGGCACCGGGGAGCTGTTTTTT.

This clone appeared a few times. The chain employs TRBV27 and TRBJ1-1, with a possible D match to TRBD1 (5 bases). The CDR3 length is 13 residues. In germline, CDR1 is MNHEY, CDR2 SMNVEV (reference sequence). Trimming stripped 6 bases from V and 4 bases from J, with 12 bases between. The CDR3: CASSPWGGTEAFF. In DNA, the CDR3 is TGTGCCAGCAGCCCTTGGGGGGGCACTGAAGCTTTCTTT.

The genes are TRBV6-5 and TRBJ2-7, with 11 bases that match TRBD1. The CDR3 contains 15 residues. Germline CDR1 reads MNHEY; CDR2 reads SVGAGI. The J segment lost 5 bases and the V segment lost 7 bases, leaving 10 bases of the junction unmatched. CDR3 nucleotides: TGTGCCAGCACCCCACCCGGACAGGGGGCCCACGAGCAGTACTTC. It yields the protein CASTPPGQGAHEQYF.

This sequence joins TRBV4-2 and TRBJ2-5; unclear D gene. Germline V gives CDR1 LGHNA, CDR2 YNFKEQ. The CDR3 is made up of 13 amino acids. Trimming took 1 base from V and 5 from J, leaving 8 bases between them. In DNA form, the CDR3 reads TGTGCCAGCAGCCAAGCACCCTACGAGACCCAGTACTTC. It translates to CASSQAPYETQYF.

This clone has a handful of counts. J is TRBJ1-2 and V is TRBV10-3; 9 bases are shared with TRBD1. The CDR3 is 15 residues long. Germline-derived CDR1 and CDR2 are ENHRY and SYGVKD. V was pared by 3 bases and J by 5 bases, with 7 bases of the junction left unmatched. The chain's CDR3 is CAISEAGTGFYGYTF. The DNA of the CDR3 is TGTGCCATCAGTGAAGCCGGGACAGGGTTTTATGGCTACACCTTC.

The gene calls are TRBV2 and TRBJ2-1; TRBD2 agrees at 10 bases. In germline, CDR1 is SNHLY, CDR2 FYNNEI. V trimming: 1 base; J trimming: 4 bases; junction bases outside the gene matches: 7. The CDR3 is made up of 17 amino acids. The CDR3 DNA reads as TGTGCCAGCAGTGAAGATCGGCGGACTAGCGGTTACAATGAGCAGTTCTTC. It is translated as CASSEDRRTSGYNEQFF.

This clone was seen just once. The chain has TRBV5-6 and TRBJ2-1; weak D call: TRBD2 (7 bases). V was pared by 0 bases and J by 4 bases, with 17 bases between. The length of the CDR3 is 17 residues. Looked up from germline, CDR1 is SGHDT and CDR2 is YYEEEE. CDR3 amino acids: CASSLEGGQWGYNEQFF. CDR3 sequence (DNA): TGTGCCAGCAGCTTGGAGGGGGGGCAGTGGGGTTACAATGAGCAGTTCTTC. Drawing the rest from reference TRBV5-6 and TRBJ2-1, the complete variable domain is DAGVTQSPTHLIKTRGQQVTLRCSPKSGHDTVSWYQQALGQGPQFIFQYYEEEERQRGNFPDRFSGHQFPNYSSELNVNALLLGDSALYLCASSLEGGQWGYNEQFFGPGTRLTVL.

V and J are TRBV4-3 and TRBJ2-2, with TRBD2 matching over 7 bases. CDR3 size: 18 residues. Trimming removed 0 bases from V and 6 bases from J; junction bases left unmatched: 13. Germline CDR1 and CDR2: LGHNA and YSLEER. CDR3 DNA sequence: TGCGCCAGCAGCCAAGAAAGGCGTTTGAGGGAGGGCCCCGGGGAGCTGTTTTTT. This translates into CASSQERRLREGPGELFF.